These 3 T cell receptor beta chains share one sample of origin, sequenced in a study of blood T cells in healthy people across ages (dated by TCRdb to about 2015). The library was obtained by 5' RACE. The second PCR ran for roughly 7 to 12 cycles and used a J-beta primer mix along with a sample-barcoded 5' primer. The public reads were quality trimmed at Q25 with fastp and then assembled into clones with MiXCR by TCRdb, keeping productive beta chains. CDR3 protein duplicates are merged, each entry listing the most common genes and DNA. Present in this sample are around 1,800,000 distinct CDR3 sequences, 30% to 40% of which were seen just once. The leading ten clones occupy 23% of the sample. What was sequenced was blood. The origin of the receptors is a human donor in good health.

J is TRBJ2-3 and V is TRBV11-1, with D uncertain. V lost 6 bases, J lost 6 bases, and 16 bases lay in between. Looked up from germline, CDR1 is SGHAT and CDR2 is FQDESV (reference sequence). The CDR3 runs to 14 residues. CDR3 protein: CASSPPGRSDTQYF. The CDR3 DNA is TGTGCCAGCAGTCCCCCCGGACGTTCGGATACGCAGTATTTT. Complete variable domain (other parts from reference TRBV11-1 and TRBJ2-3): EAEVAQSPRYKITEKSQAVAFWCDPISGHATLYWYRQILGQGPELLVQFQDESVVDDSQLPKDRFSAERLKGVDSTLKIQPAELGDSAMYLCASSPPGRSDTQYFGPGTRLTVL.

This rearrangement joins TRBV4-3 to TRBJ1-6, with a tentative D call TRBD1 (6 bases). CDR3 length equals 17 residues. With 0 bases removed from V and 8 bases from J, the gap between germline ends came to 17 bases. Germline CDR1 is LGHNA and CDR2 is YSLEER. The CDR3 spells CASSQDGTGIGDSPLHF. The DNA for the CDR3 is TGCGCCAGCAGCCAAGATGGCACAGGGATAGGAGATTCACCCCTCCACTTT.

The chain joins TRBV2 to TRBJ2-7; 9 bases are a match to TRBD1. The J call may be mistaken, given a closer DNA end match to TRBJ2-5. Looked up from germline, CDR1 is SNHLY and CDR2 is FYNNEI. This CDR3 is built from 13 residues. CDR3 amino acids: CASSPDRGGTQYF. In DNA, the CDR3 is TGTGCCAGCAGTCCAGACAGGGGGGGGACCCAGTACTTC.